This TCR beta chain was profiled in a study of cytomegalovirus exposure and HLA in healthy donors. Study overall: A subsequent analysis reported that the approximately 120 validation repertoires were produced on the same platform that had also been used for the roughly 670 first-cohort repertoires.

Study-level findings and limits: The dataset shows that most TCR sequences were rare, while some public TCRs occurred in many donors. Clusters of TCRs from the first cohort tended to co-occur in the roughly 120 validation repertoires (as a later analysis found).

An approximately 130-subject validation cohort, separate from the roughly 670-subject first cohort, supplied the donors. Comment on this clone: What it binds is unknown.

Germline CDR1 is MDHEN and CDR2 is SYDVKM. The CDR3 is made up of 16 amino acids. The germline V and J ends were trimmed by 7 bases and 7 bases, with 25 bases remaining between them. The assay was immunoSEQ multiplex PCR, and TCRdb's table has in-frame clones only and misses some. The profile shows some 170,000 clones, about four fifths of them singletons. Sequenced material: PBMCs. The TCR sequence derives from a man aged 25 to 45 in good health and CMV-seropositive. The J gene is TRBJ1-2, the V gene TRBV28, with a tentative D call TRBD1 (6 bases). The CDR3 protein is CASTTQGPGLVAGYTF. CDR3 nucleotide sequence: TGTGCCAGCACCACCCAGGGGCCCGGACTGGTGGCTGGCTACACCTTC.